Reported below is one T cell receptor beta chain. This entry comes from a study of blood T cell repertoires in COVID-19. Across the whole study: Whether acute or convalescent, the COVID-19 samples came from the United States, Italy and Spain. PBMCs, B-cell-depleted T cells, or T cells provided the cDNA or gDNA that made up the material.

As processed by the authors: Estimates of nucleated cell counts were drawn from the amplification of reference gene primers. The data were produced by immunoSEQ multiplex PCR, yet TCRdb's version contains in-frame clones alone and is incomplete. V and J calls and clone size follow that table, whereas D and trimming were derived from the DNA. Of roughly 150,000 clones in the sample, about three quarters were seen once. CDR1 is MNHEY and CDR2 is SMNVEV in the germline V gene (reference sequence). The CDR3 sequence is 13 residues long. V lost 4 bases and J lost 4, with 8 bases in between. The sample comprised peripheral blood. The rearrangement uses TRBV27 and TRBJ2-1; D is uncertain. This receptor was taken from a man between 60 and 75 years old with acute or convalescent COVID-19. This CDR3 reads CASSSAAYNEQFF. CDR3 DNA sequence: TGTGCCAGCAGTTCGGCGGCGTACAATGAGCAGTTCTTC.